What follows describes a single T cell receptor beta chain. These data are taken from a study of CD8 T cells in Susac syndrome. The authors reverse transcribed about 0.5 to 1 ug RNA with random hexamers. Amplification of TCR beta CDR3 by immunoSEQ multiplex PCR spanned 54 Vbeta and 13 Jbeta. TCRdb re-called the immunoSEQ multiplex PCR reads through MiXCR, storing one row per CDR3 protein. The repertoire includes 100,000 to 150,000 distinct CDR3 sequences, about 92% of them detected once, and roughly 0.32% sits in the top ten. The CDR3 totals 15 residues. Germline assignment: CDR1 KGHSH and CDR2 LQKENI. The trim removed 0 bases at V and 5 bases at J, leaving 6 bases unmatched.

The V gene is TRBV18, the J gene TRBJ2-5; 7 positions match TRBD2. Sequenced: CD8+ T cells from PBMCs. The receptor was derived from a human donor with multiple sclerosis. The CDR3 DNA sequence: TGTGCCAGCTCACCACCGGGCGGGAGACCGGAGACCCAGTACTTC. As protein: CASSPPGGRPETQYF.